Here is one T cell receptor beta chain with its context. The data derive from a study of blood T cell repertoires in COVID-19. Study-wide context: Specimens from acute and convalescent COVID-19 originated in the United States, Italy and Spain.

Method: immunoSEQ multiplex PCR; TCRdb's copy keeps in-frame clones and lacks some. The table has about 260,000 clones, roughly 80% seen once. Germline lookup yields CDR1 MGHDK and CDR2 SYGVNS. The CDR3 extends over 13 amino acids. Trimming removed 10 bases at V and 2 bases at J, with 13 bases between. The sequenced sample was PBMCs or T cells enriched from blood (not recorded which). The source is a man younger than 45 with acute COVID-19. The chain employs TRBV25-1 and TRBJ2-3; D gene unclear. CDR3 residues: CATRALPTDTQYF. The CDR3 DNA sequence: TGTGCCACCCGAGCTCTACCCACAGATACGCAGTATTTT.